This T cell receptor beta chain was retrieved from a study of metastatic and nonmetastatic thyroid tumors. For the study at large: Comparison of repertoires was carried out across blood and tumor or nodule tissue from malignant and benign thyroid patients.

This clone came up many times. What it binds is unknown. Methods used by the authors: What underpinned the distant-metastasis classifier for papillary thyroid cancer was the set of CDR3 differences across clinicopathological groups. TCRdb used MiXCR to call clones anew from the PCR reads. The V and J calls reflect TCRdb's pipeline rather than the authors' work. The table shows roughly 48,000 clones, with 22% occurring only once. Study-level points and caveats: Malignant thyroid tumors reportedly had TCR beta diversity that was significantly higher than in benign nodules, in blood and tumor.

Patients had received no treatment of any kind before thyroid surgery. CDR3 size: 16 residues. Trimming removed 3 bases from V and 4 bases from J, with 17 bases in between. The germline gives CDR1 SGHRS, CDR2 YFSETQ. This receptor was identified in a male donor with papillary thyroid cancer or a benign thyroid nodule (not recorded which). Some clones in this sample may be carry-over from other donors' samples. The chain combines TRBV5-1 with TRBJ2-1, with D perhaps TRBD1 (5 bases). The sequenced sample consisted of blood. CDR3 in amino acids: CASSSRWGFTYNEQFF. The CDR3 region has the DNA TGCGCCAGCAGCTCCCGATGGGGCTTTACATACAATGAGCAGTTCTTC. Together with reference TRBV5-1 and TRBJ2-1, the CDR3 gives the full variable domain: KAGVTQTPRYLIKTRGQQVTLSCSPISGHRSVSWYQQTPGQGLQFLFEYFSETQRNKGNFPGRFSGRQFSNSRSEMNVSTLELGDSALYLCASSSRWGFTYNEQFFGPGTRLTVL.